This T cell receptor (beta chain) was retrieved from a study of cytomegalovirus exposure and HLA in healthy donors. The V gene lost 4 bases and the J gene lost 11 bases, with 21 bases spanning the gap. The CDR3 consists of 14 residues. The V gene's germline CDR1 is SGHRS and CDR2 YFSETQ. The PCR ran on 60 Vbeta and 13 Jbeta primers. Data came from immunoSEQ multiplex PCR; TCRdb stores just in-frame clones and leaves some out. Counted here are 130,000 or so clones, about 83% occurring once; the ten biggest clones make up roughly 5%. V and J are TRBV5-1 and TRBJ2-5, with D perhaps matching TRBD1 (6 bases). The sequence was collected from a woman under 40 in good health and CMV-seronegative. The sequenced sample consisted of PBMCs. The CDR3: CASSTGTPVGEQYF. The DNA of the CDR3 is TGCGCCAGCAGCACAGGGACACCCGTGGGAGAGCAGTACTTC.